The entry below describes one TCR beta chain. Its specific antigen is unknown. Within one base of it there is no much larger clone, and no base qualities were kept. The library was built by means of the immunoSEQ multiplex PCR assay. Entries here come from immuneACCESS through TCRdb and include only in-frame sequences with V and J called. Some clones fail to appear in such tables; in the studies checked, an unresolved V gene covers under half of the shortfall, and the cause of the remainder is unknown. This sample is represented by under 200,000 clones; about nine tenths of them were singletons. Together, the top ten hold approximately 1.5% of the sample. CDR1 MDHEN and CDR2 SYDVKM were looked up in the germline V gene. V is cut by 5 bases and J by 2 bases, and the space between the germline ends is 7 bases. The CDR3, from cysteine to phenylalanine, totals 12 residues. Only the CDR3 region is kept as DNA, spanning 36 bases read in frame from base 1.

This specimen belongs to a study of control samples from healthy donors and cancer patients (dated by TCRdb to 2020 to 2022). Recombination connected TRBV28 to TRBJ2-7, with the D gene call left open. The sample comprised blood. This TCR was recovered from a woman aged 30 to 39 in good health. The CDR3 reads CASSPPPYEQYF. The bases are TGTGCCAGCAGTCCGCCTCCCTACGAGCAGTACTTC.